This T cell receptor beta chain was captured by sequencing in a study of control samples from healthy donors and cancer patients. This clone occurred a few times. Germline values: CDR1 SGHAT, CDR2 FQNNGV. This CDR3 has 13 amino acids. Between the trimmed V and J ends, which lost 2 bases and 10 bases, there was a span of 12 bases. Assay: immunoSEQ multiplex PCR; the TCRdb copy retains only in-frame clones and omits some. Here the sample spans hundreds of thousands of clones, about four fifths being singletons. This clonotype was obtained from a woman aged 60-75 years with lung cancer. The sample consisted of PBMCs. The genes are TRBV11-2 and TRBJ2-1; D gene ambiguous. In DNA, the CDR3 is TGTGCCAGCAGCTTAATTATCCTCGGAGAGCAGTTCTTC. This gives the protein CASSLIILGEQFF. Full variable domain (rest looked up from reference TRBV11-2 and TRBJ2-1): EAGVAQSPRYKIIEKRQSVAFWCNPISGHATLYWYQQILGQGPKLLIQFQNNGVVDDSQLPKDRFSAERLKGVDSTLKIQPAKLEDSAVYLCASSLIILGEQFFGPGTRLTVL.